What follows are 20 T cell receptor beta chains derived from one specimen sequenced in a study of T cell responses to AZD1222 COVID-19 vaccine (dated by TCRdb to about 2021). This specimen's time point label, interpreted: about 28 days (+/-7) after the second vaccine dose. The method behind the library was the immunoSEQ multiplex PCR assay. TCRdb stores this immuneACCESS table with in-frame sequences only. Part of the clones is absent; in the studies checked, under half of the shortfall reflects unresolved V genes, and no reason is known for the rest. The table for this sample lists more than 150,000 clones; roughly nine tenths of them were counted only once. The top ten constitute 1.3% of the sample. Sequenced here: peripheral blood, sampled 28 days after the second AZD1222 dose. The receptors come from an adult who received the AZD1222 COVID-19 vaccine.

The rearrangement joins TRBV6-5 to TRBJ2-2; tentative D call: TRBD2 (7 bases). CDR3 length: 15 residues. Germline V lookup: CDR1 MNHEY, CDR2 SVGAGI. Between the trimmed V and J ends, which lost 9 bases and 1 base, there was a span of 15 bases. CDR3 nucleotides: TGTGCCAGTAACCTCGGGGGGCTGAACACCGGGGAGCTGTTTTTT. It translates to CASNLGGLNTGELFF.

The V call is TRBV27, the J call TRBJ1-5, with 8 bases that match TRBD1. Germline V gives CDR1 MNHEY, CDR2 SMNVEV (reference sequence). With V trimmed by 5 bases and J by 5 bases, 8 bases remained unmatched. This CDR3 contains 15 residues. CDR3 sequence (DNA): TGTGCCAGCAGTCTTGGACAGGGTGGGTATCAGCCCCAGCATTTT. It yields the protein CASSLGQGGYQPQHF.

The V call is TRBV30, the J call TRBJ2-7; D not certain. Trimming took 0 bases from V and 1 from J, leaving 7 bases between them. The CDR3 spans 13 residues. Looked up from germline, CDR1 is GTSNPN and CDR2 is SVGIG (reference sequence). Here the CDR3 DNA reads TGTGCCTGGAGTGTAGACCAATCCTACGAGCAGTACTTC. Translating gives CAWSVDQSYEQYF.

This sequence joins TRBV18 and TRBJ1-6, with D possibly being TRBD1 (5 bases). CDR1 and CDR2 (germline): KGHSH, LQKENI. The CDR3 contains 15 residues. Trimming cost V 4 bases and J 5 bases, with 12 bases left between them. DNA for the CDR3: TGTGCCAGCTCACTCCGGGACGTAAATAATTCACCCCTCCACTTT. It specifies CASSLRDVNNSPLHF.

The chain is built from TRBV28 and TRBJ2-3, with a possible D match to TRBD1 (5 bases). V dropped 2 bases and J dropped 2 bases, with 14 bases sitting between them. Germline V lookup: CDR1 MDHEN, CDR2 SYDVKM. This CDR3 comprises 16 residues. The CDR3 is CASSLMAGYLTDTQYF. In DNA form, the CDR3 reads TGTGCCAGCAGTTTAATGGCAGGGTACCTCACAGATACGCAGTATTTT.

This chain connects TRBV19 to TRBJ1-4, with D possibly being TRBD1 (5 bases). The V end was cut by 5 bases, the J end by 6 bases, with 16 bases between. Germline CDR1 reads LNHDA; CDR2 reads SQIVND (reference sequence). The CDR3 has 15 amino acids. CDR3 nucleotides: TGTGCCAGTAGTGTACCGACGGGGGGGGATGAAAAACTGTTTTTT. Its protein product is CASSVPTGGDEKLFF.

This chain connects TRBV30 to TRBJ2-6, with D perhaps TRBD1 or TRBD2 (5 bases each). The CDR3 is 14 amino acids. Germline CDR1 and CDR2: GTSNPN and SVGIG (reference sequence). V was shortened by 4 bases and J by 1 base, with 8 bases between the two germline ends. The CDR3 coding sequence is TGTGCCTGGATGGGACCTTCTGGGGCCAACGTCCTGACTTTC. Protein sequence: CAWMGPSGANVLTF.

The chain joins TRBV30 to TRBJ1-2; the match to TRBD1 covers 10 bases. Germline lookup yields CDR1 GTSNPN and CDR2 SVGIG (reference sequence). The CDR3 loop spans 12 amino acids. Trimming cost V 8 bases and J 3 bases; bases outside gene matches: 3. The CDR3 DNA sequence: TGTGCCGGAGACAGGGGGCACTATGGCTACACCTTC. This encodes CAGDRGHYGYTF.

This clone was recorded a few times. The CDR3 sequence is CASSYEGGNTIYF. DNA of the CDR3: TGCGCCAGCAGCTACGAGGGTGGAAACACCATATATTTT. The chain has TRBV5-1 and TRBJ1-3, with D uncertain. The V end was cut by 3 bases, the J end by 3 bases, with 7 bases between. Germline values: CDR1 SGHRS, CDR2 YFSETQ. CDR3 length: 13 amino acids.

V usage is TRBV11-3 and J usage is TRBJ2-3, with a tentative D call TRBD2 (5 bases). The CDR3 sequence is 15 residues long. Per germline, CDR1 SGHNT and CDR2 YENEEA. The germline V and J ends were trimmed by 5 bases and 1 base, with 13 bases remaining between them. CDR3 residues: CASSPTIMGTDTQYF. The CDR3 DNA follows: TGTGCCAGCAGCCCGACTATCATGGGCACAGATACGCAGTATTTT.

The chain carries TRBV2 and TRBJ1-2; TRBD1 matches at 8 bases. The CDR3 loop spans 14 amino acids. In germline, CDR1 is SNHLY, CDR2 FYNNEI. V lost 1 base to trimming and J lost 6 bases; unmatched junction nucleotides: 4. The CDR3: CASSEVRTGNGYTF. The CDR3, as DNA: TGTGCCAGCAGTGAAGTCCGGACAGGGAATGGCTACACCTTC.

The chain joins TRBV30 to TRBJ1-3; D remains ambiguous. Germline V gene data show CDR1 as GTSNPN and CDR2 as SVGIG (reference sequence). CDR3 length: 13 residues. V lost 0 bases, J lost 3 bases, and 6 bases lay in between. This chain's CDR3 is CAWSVSGGNTIYF. DNA of the CDR3: TGTGCCTGGAGTGTATCCGGTGGAAACACCATATATTTT.

The J gene is TRBJ1-5, the V gene TRBV6-6; TRBD1 is a possible D gene (5 bases). The V gene's germline CDR1 is MNHNY and CDR2 SVGAGI (reference sequence). The CDR3 spans 15 residues. The CDR3 protein is CASFRGEGGNQPQHF. CDR3 in DNA: TGTGCTAGCTTTCGGGGGGAAGGGGGCAATCAGCCCCAGCATTTT.

The chain is built from TRBV29-1 and TRBJ2-4; D is perhaps TRBD2 (7 bases). The CDR3 is 15 amino acids. The germline V gene encodes CDR1 SQVTM and CDR2 ANQGSEA. V lost 4 bases, J lost 0 bases, and 13 bases lay in between. Written as DNA, the CDR3 is TGCAGCGTTGTAGGGGGGGCCCTAGCCAAAAACATTCAGTACTTC. Residues: CSVVGGALAKNIQYF.

V is TRBV14 and J is TRBJ2-3; no clear D. V was cut by 4 bases and J by 0 bases, with 11 bases left in between. Looked up from germline, CDR1 is SGHDN and CDR2 is FVKESK. This CDR3 comprises 15 residues. CDR3 residues: CASSPQPSSTDTQYF. The CDR3 region has the DNA TGTGCCAGCAGCCCACAGCCTTCTAGCACAGATACGCAGTATTTT.

This clone was seen only once. The chain joins TRBV5-6 to TRBJ2-1; TRBD2 aligns across 8 bases. This CDR3 is built from 13 residues. Trimming cost V 3 bases and J 8 bases; bases outside gene matches: 4. The germline CDR1 and CDR2 sequences are SGHDT and YYEEEE. Here the CDR3 reads CASSWRGVDEQFF. The CDR3 coding sequence is TGTGCCAGCAGCTGGCGGGGGGTCGATGAGCAGTTCTTC.

The chain combines TRBV4-2 with TRBJ1-5; D may be TRBD1 (5 bases). CDR3 length: 13 residues. Germline V CDR1 and CDR2: LGHNA, YNFKEQ. Trimming took 5 bases from V and 10 from J, leaving 15 bases between them. The CDR3 DNA sequence: TGTGCCAGCAGCGGGGACTCAGGGCAACCCCAGCATTTT. Protein product: CASSGDSGQPQHF.

The chain's CDR3 is CATSTRTGLNTEAFF. The CDR3 coding sequence is TGTGCCACCAGCACAAGGACAGGGTTGAACACTGAAGCTTTCTTT. This rearrangement joins TRBV15 to TRBJ1-1, with TRBD1 matching over 8 bases. Looked up from germline, CDR1 is LNHNV and CDR2 is YYDKDF (reference sequence). The CDR3 spans 15 residues. V shed 4 bases, J shed 0 bases, and the junction held 4 bases outside the gene matches.

The chain recombines TRBV30 with TRBJ2-7; D gene uncertain. The length of the CDR3 is 13 residues. Trimming pared 0 bases from V and 4 bases from J, leaving 10 bases between. CDR1 is GTSNPN, CDR2 SVGIG, per germline (reference sequence). The CDR3 nucleotides are TGTGCCTGGAGTGTAATTCCCCGGTACGAGCAGTACTTC. Translation: CAWSVIPRYEQYF.

This rearrangement joins TRBV4-1 to TRBJ1-3; D is perhaps TRBD1 (5 bases). CDR3 length: 15 amino acids. Per the germline V gene, CDR1 is MGHRA and CDR2 is YSYEKL. Trimming removed 1 base from V and 2 bases from J, with 9 bases in between. CDR3 sequence reads: CASSQVSGPGNTIYF. DNA for the CDR3: TGCGCCAGCAGCCAAGTATCAGGGCCTGGAAACACCATATATTTT.